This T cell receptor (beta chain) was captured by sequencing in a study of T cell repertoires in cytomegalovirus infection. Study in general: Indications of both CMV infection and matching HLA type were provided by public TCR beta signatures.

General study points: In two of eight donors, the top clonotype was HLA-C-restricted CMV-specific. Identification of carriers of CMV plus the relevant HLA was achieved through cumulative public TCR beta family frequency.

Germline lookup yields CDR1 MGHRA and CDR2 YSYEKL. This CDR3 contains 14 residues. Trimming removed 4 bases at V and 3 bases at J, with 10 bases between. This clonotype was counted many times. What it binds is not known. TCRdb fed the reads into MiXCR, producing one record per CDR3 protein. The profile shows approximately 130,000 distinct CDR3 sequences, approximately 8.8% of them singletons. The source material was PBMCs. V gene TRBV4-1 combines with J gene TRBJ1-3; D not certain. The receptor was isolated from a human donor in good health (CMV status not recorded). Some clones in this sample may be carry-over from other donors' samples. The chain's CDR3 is CASSPHPLGNTIYF. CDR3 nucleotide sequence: TGCGCCAGCAGCCCCCACCCCCTTGGAAACACCATATATTTT.